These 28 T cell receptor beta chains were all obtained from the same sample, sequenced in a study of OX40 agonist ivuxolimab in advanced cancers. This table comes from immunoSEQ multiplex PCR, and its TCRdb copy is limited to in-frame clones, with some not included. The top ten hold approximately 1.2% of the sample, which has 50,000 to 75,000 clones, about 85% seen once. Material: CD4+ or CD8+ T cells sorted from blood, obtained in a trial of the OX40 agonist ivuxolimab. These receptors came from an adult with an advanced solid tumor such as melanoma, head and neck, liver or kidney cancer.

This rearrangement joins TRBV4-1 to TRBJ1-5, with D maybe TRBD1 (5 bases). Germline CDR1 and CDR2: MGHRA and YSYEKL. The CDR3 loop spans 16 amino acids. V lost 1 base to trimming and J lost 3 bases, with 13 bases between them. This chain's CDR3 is CASSQAAQGINQPQHF. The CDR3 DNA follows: TGCGCCAGCAGCCAAGCTGCGCAGGGTATCAATCAGCCCCAGCATTTT.

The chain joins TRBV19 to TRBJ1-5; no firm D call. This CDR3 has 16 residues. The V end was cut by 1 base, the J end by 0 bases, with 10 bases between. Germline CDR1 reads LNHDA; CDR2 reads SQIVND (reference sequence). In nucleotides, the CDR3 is TGTGCCAGTAGTATAGCTGGACCTTATAGCAATCAGCCCCAGCATTTT. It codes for CASSIAGPYSNQPQHF.

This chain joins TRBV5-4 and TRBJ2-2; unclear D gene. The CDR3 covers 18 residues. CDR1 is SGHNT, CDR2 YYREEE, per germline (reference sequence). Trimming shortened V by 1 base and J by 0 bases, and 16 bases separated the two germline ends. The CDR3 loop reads CASSLLVGGRSNTGELFF. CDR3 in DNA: TGTGCCAGCAGCTTGCTGGTGGGCGGAAGGTCGAACACCGGGGAGCTGTTTTTT.

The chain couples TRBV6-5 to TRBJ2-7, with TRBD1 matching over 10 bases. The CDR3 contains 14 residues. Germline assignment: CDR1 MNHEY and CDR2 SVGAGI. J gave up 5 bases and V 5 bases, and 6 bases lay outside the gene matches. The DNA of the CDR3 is TGTGCCAGCAGTCCAGCCGGGACAGGGGACGAGCAGTACTTC. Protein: CASSPAGTGDEQYF.

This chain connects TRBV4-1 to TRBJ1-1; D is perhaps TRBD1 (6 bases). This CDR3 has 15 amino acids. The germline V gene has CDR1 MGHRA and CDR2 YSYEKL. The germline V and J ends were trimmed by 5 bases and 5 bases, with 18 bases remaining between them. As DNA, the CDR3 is TGCGCCAGCAGCAGATCGGGGGCAGGAGGGACTGAAGCTTTCTTT. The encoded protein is CASSRSGAGGTEAFF.

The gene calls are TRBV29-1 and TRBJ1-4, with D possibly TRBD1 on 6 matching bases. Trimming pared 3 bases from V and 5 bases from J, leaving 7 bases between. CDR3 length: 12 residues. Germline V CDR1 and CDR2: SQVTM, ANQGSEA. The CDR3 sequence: CSVDRGNEKLFF. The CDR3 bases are TGCAGCGTTGATAGGGGGAATGAAAAACTGTTTTTT.

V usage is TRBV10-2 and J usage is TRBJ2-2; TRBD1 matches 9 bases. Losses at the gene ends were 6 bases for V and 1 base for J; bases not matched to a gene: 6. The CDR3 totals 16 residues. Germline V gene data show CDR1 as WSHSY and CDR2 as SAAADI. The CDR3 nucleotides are TGCGCCAGCAGCATACCGGGACAGGGGAACACCGGGGAGCTGTTTTTT. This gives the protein CASSIPGQGNTGELFF.

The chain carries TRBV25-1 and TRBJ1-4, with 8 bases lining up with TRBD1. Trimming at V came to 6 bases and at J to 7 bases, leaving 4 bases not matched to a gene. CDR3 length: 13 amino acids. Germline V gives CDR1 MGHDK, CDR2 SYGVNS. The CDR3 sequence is CASRTGAVEKLFF. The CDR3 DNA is TGTGCCAGCAGGACAGGGGCGGTTGAAAAACTGTTTTTT.

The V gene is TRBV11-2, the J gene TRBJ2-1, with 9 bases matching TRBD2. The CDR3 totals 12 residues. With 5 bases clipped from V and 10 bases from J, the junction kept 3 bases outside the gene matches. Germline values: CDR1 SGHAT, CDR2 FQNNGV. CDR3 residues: CASSLLAGEQFF. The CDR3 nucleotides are TGTGCCAGCAGCCTTCTAGCGGGGGAGCAGTTCTTC.

DNA of the CDR3: TGTGCCAGCAGGCTCACAACTAACTATGGCTACACCTTC. This translates into CASRLTTNYGYTF. The chain uses TRBV7-2 and TRBJ1-2; D remains unclear. CDR1 SGHTA and CDR2 FQGNSA come from the germline V gene. The CDR3 runs 13 residues. Deletions cut 6 bases from V and 0 bases from J, with 8 bases between.

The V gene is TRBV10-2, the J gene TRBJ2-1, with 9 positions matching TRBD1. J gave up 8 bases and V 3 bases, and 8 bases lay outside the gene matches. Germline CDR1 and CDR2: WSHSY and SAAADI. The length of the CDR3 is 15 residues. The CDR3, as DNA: TGCGCCAGCAGTGACCGGGACAGGGTAAGGGATGAGCAGTTCTTC. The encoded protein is CASSDRDRVRDEQFF.

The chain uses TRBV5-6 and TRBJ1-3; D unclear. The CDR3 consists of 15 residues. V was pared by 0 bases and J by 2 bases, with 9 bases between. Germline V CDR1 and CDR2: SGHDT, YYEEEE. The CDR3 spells CASSLGAAAGNTIYF. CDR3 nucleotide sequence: TGTGCCAGCAGCTTGGGAGCGGCAGCTGGAAACACCATATATTTT.

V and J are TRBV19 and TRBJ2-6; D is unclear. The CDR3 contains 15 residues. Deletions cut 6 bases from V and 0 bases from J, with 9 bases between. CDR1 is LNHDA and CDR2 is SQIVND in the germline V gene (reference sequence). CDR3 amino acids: CASSSVLSGANVLTF. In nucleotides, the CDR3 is TGTGCCAGTAGCTCAGTTCTCTCTGGGGCCAACGTCCTGACTTTC.

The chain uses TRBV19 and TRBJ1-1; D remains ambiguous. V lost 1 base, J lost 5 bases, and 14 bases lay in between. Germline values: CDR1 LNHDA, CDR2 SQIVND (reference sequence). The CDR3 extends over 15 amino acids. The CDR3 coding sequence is TGTGCCAGTAGTATAGGCCCGGTCACGAGAACTGAAGCTTTCTTT. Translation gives CASSIGPVTRTEAFF.

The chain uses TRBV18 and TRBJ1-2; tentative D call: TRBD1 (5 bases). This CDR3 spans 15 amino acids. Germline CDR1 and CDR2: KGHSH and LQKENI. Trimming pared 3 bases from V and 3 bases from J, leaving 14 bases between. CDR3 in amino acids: CASSPVTAGHYGYTF. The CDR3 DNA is TGTGCCAGCTCACCGGTCACAGCAGGGCACTATGGCTACACCTTC.

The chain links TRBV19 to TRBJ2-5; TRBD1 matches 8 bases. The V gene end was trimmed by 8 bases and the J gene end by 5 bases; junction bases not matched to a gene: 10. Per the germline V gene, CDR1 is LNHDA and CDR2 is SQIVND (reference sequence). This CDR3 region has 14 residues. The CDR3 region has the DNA TGTGCCAGTTCCGACAGGGGAGGTTGGGAGACCCAGTACTTC. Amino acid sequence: CASSDRGGWETQYF.

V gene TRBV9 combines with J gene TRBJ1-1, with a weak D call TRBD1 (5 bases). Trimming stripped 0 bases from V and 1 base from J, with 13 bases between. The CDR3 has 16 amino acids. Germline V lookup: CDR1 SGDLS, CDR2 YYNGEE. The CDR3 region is CASSVGPPRGNTEAFF. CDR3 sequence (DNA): TGTGCCAGCAGCGTAGGCCCCCCAAGGGGGAACACTGAAGCTTTCTTT.

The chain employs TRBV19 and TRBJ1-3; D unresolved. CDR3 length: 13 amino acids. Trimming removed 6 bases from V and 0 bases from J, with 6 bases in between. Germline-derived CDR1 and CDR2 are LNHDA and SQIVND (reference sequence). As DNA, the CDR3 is TGTGCCAGTAGCGGGTTCTCTGGAAACACCATATATTTT. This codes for CASSGFSGNTIYF.

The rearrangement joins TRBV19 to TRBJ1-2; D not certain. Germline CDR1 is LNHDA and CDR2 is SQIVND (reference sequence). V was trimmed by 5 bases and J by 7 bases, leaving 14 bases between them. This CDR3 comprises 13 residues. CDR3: CASSPEVWRGYTF. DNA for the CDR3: TGTGCCAGTAGTCCGGAGGTGTGGCGTGGCTACACCTTC.

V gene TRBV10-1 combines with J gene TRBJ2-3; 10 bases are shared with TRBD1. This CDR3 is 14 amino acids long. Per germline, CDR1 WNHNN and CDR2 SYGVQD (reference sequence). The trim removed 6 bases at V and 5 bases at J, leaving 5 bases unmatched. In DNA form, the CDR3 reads TGCGCCAGCAGCGTGGGACAGGGGTTAGATACGCAGTATTTT. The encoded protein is CASSVGQGLDTQYF.

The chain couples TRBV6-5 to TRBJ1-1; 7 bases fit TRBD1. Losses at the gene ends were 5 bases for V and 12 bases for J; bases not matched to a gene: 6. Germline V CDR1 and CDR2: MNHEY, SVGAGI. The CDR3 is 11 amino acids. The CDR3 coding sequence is TGTGCCAGCAGTCTTGGACAGGACTCTTTCTTT. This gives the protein CASSLGQDSFF.

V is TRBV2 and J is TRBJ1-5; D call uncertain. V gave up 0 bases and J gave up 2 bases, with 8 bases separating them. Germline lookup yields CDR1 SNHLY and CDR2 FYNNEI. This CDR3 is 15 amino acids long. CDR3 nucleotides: TGTGCCAGCAGTGAAGCGCGTGGGGGCAATCAGCCCCAGCATTTT. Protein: CASSEARGGNQPQHF.

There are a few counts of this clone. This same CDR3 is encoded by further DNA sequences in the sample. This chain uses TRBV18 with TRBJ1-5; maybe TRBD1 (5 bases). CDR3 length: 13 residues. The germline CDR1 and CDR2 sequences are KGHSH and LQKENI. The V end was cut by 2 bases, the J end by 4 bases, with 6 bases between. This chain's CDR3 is CASSPGGNQPQHF. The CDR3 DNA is TGTGCCAGCTCACCAGGGGGGAATCAGCCCCAGCATTTT.

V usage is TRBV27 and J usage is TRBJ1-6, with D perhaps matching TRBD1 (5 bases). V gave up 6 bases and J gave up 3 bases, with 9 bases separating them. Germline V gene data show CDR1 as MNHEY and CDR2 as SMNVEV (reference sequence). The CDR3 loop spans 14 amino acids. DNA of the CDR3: TGTGCCAGCAGACTCAGGGTCTATAATTCACCCCTCCACTTT. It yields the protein CASRLRVYNSPLHF.

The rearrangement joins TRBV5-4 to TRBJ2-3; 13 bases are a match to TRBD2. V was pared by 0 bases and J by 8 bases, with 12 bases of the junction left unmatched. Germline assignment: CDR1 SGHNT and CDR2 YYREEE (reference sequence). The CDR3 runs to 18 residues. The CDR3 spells CASSLVRLAGGIPRTQYF. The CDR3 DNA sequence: TGTGCCAGCAGCTTGGTCCGACTAGCGGGGGGCATCCCGCGTACGCAGTATTTT.

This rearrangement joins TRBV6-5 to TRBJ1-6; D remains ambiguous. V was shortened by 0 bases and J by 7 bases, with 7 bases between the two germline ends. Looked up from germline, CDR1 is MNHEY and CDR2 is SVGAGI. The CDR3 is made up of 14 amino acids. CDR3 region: CASSYSPRNSPLHF. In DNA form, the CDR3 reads TGTGCCAGCAGTTACTCCCCGCGGAATTCACCCCTCCACTTT.

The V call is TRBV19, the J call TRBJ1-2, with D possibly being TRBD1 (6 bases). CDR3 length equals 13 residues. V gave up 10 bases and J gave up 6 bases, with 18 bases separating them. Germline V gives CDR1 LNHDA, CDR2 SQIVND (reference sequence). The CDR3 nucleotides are TGTGCCACCGGGGGCAGGGGATCGCATGGCTACACCTTC. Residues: CATGGRGSHGYTF.

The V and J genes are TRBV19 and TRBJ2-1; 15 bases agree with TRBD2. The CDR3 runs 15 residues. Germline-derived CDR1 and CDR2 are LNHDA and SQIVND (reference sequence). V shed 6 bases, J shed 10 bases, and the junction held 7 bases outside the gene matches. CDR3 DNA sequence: TGTGCCAGTAGCAGAATGGGACTAGCGGGGGGAGAGCAGTTCTTC. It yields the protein CASSRMGLAGGEQFF.